These 13 T cell receptor beta chains originate from one sample sequenced in a study of blood T cell repertoires in COVID-19. Produced via immunoSEQ multiplex PCR; TCRdb's table is partial and in-frame only. The table records roughly 200,000 clones, about 86% of them present only once. The sample consisted of peripheral blood. Receptors originate from a man between 60 and 70 years old who had recovered from COVID-19.

The chain has TRBV7-9 and TRBJ2-2, with D possibly being TRBD1 (5 bases). The CDR3 runs to 15 residues. V lost 0 bases to trimming and J lost 1 base, with 6 bases between them. Germline V gene data show CDR1 as SEHNR and CDR2 as FQNEAQ (reference sequence). The CDR3 sequence: CASSLAGRNTGELFF. The CDR3 region has the DNA TGTGCCAGCAGCTTAGCGGGGCGGAACACCGGGGAGCTGTTTTTT.

This chain connects TRBV9 to TRBJ2-3, with 10 bases fitting TRBD2. The V gene end was trimmed by 4 bases and the J gene end by 6 bases; junction bases not matched to a gene: 8. The germline V gene has CDR1 SGDLS and CDR2 YYNGEE. This CDR3 region has 15 residues. This CDR3 is CASSPSSGSGDTQYF. CDR3 in DNA: TGTGCCAGCAGCCCCTCTAGCGGGAGTGGTGATACGCAGTATTTT.

DNA of the CDR3: TGCGCCAGCAGCTTGGGGACCTCTAGCCTCCCTTACAATGAGCAGTTCTTC. Translation: CASSLGTSSLPYNEQFF. V usage is TRBV5-1 and J usage is TRBJ2-1; TRBD2 is a possible D gene (5 bases). This CDR3 has 17 residues. Germline values: CDR1 SGHRS, CDR2 YFSETQ. V lost 0 bases to trimming and J lost 4 bases, with 17 bases between them.

The rearrangement joins TRBV30 to TRBJ1-3; D unresolved. Germline V gives CDR1 GTSNPN, CDR2 SVGIG (reference sequence). There are 12 residues in the CDR3. The V end lost 5 bases, the J end lost 5 bases, and 10 bases lay between the germline ends. CDR3 in amino acids: CAWAQVRNTIYF. The CDR3 DNA reads as TGTGCCTGGGCCCAGGTTCGAAACACCATATATTTT.

CDR3: CASSLYPGDTYKETQYF. The CDR3 coding sequence is TGTGCCAGTAGTCTCTACCCCGGGGACACCTACAAAGAGACCCAGTACTTC. The rearrangement links TRBV19 to TRBJ2-5; tentative D call: TRBD1 (6 bases). With 5 bases removed from V and 3 bases from J, the gap between germline ends came to 22 bases. Germline values: CDR1 LNHDA, CDR2 SQIVND (reference sequence). The CDR3 extends over 17 amino acids.

This chain connects TRBV10-3 to TRBJ2-3; 15 positions agree with TRBD2. The germline V gene has CDR1 ENHRY and CDR2 SYGVKD. The CDR3 consists of 16 residues. The V gene end was trimmed by 0 bases and the J gene end by 6 bases; junction bases not matched to a gene: 1. The CDR3 DNA reads TGTGCCATCAGTGAGTCGGGACTAGCGGGGGGTGATACGCAGTATTTT. The encoded protein is CAISESGLAGGDTQYF.

This clone has just one count. This chain joins TRBV5-4 and TRBJ1-5, with 8 bases matching TRBD1. Germline trimming cut 4 bases from V and 7 bases from J; bases unmatched to any gene: 7. CDR1 and CDR2 (germline): SGHNT, YYREEE (reference sequence). This CDR3 region has 14 residues. The CDR3 sequence is CASSLQGEGQPQHF. The CDR3 bases are TGTGCCAGCAGCCTACAGGGGGAGGGACAGCCCCAGCATTTT.

CDR3 sequence reads: CASSYSTSGGYNEQFF. Here the CDR3 DNA reads TGTGCCAGCAGTTACTCTACTAGCGGGGGCTACAATGAGCAGTTCTTC. This chain connects TRBV27 to TRBJ2-1; TRBD2 matches at 11 bases. The V gene's germline CDR1 is MNHEY and CDR2 SMNVEV (reference sequence). V shed 4 bases and J 3 bases; nucleotides not matched to a gene: 5. The CDR3 consists of 16 residues.

The genes are TRBV18 and TRBJ2-2; a weak D match, TRBD1 (6 bases). The CDR3 totals 16 residues. V shed 3 bases and J shed 3 bases, with 14 bases lying between them. CDR1 is KGHSH and CDR2 is LQKENI in the germline V gene. CDR3 amino acids: CASSPIRTEHTGELFF. The DNA for the CDR3 is TGTGCCAGCTCACCGATCCGGACAGAACACACCGGGGAGCTGTTTTTT.

V and J are TRBV5-1 and TRBJ1-3; D gene uncertain. The V gene's germline CDR1 is SGHRS and CDR2 YFSETQ. Trimming took off 4 bases at V and 0 bases at J, with 17 bases between the two ends. The CDR3 totals 17 residues. In nucleotides, the CDR3 is TGCGCCAGCAGCCGAACTGTCAGTGGAGCCTCTGGAAACACCATATATTTT. Translation: CASSRTVSGASGNTIYF.

DNA for the CDR3: TGCGCCAGCAGCCAAGCTAATAGCGGGGGGGCCGCAGATACGCAGTATTTT. The encoded protein is CASSQANSGGAADTQYF. The chain couples TRBV4-3 to TRBJ2-3; 11 bases align to TRBD2. V gave up 1 base and J gave up 4 bases; unmatched junction bases: 7. The CDR3 has 17 amino acids. Germline CDR1 is LGHNA and CDR2 is YSLEER.

V gene TRBV18 combines with J gene TRBJ2-1; TRBD2 matches 10 bases. This CDR3 spans 16 amino acids. The germline V gene has CDR1 KGHSH and CDR2 LQKENI. V was pared by 5 bases and J by 8 bases, with 12 bases of the junction left unmatched. In nucleotides, the CDR3 is TGTGCCAGCTCAGAAATGAGGCTAGCGGGAGTTTATGAGCAGTTCTTC. As protein: CASSEMRLAGVYEQFF. Looking up the rest from reference TRBV18 and TRBJ2-1 gives the full variable domain: NAGVMQNPRHLVRRRGQEARLRCSPMKGHSHVYWYRQLPEEGLKFMVYLQKENIIDESGMPKERFSAEFPKEGPSILRIQQVVRGDSAAYFCASSEMRLAGVYEQFFGPGTRLTVL.

The V call is TRBV3-1 (or the pseudogene TRBV3-2), the J call TRBJ1-5, with D maybe TRBD1 (5 bases). V lost 6 bases to trimming and J lost 5 bases, with 11 bases between them. CDR1 LGHDT and CDR2 YNNKEL come from the germline V gene (reference sequence). CDR3 length equals 13 residues. CDR3 in DNA: TGTGCCAGCAGTGGGGGGGAGGATCAGCCCCAGCATTTT. This codes for CASSGGEDQPQHF.